This T cell receptor beta chain was recorded in a study of hypomethylating agent response in myelodysplastic syndrome (dated by TCRdb to the early 2020s). Study-level background: The hypomethylating agent given was azacitidine in about 75% of the 11 patients and decitabine in 3 of 11 patients. Among the myelodysplastic syndrome patients in the cohort, several were male and 2 were female. On average the patients were around 75 +/- 6.5 years old, and a diploid cytogenetic profile was seen most often. TET2 was the most frequent mutation, present in about 50% of the 11 patients. Roughly 6 patients responded with complete response or hematologic improvement, and roughly 5 patients were non-responders. Response was defined as complete response or hematologic improvement, and patients who met neither criterion were classified as non-responders.

Points on this clone: Its antigen is not yet known. No much larger clone exists at a distance of one base, and base qualities are not known.

Findings and caveats that apply to the study as a whole: After hypomethylating agent treatment, no significant change in richness, rarefaction diversity or clonality was seen, either across all patients or within response groups. Only around 12 patients were analyzed, so the study cohort was small. Possible recognition of novel MDS antigens by the shared GLIPH2 clusters was not confirmed, and experimental validation of that possible recognition is needed. Healthy control donors were not age-matched to MDS patients, which could have impacted the MDS versus healthy comparison. Novel clonotypes emerged more often in responders, while non-responders showed more contracted clonotypes after treatment.

Library construction relied on the immunoSEQ multiplex PCR assay. Survey resolution was used, with two replicates of around 200 ng each, totaling 400 ng of DNA per sample. Rearranged TCRB sequences in genomic DNA were detected with the hsTCRB kit using multiplex PCR primers targeting V and J genes. In the first PCR, the CDR3 region was amplified for approximately 30 cycles with the QIAGEN Multiplex PCR Kit. A second PCR of approximately 8 cycles attached sample barcodes and Illumina adapters to each replicate. Pooled libraries were quantified with a QuantStudio 6 and the KAPA library quantification kit. Around 14 pM of pooled libraries went onto an Illumina MiSeq for sequencing, using single-end reads of 156 cycles plus an index read of 15 cycles. The authors' pipeline ran thus. VDJdb annotation flagged under 2% of about 170,000 unique clonotypes as previously reported viral-epitope-specific. Raw reads were processed by the immunoSEQ Data Assistant and immunoSEQ Analyzer into normalized, annotated TCRB repertoires. BioAnalyzer and version 0.6.5 of the immunarch R package were the tools used for clonotype analysis. Richness was estimated after downsampling every repertoire to the clone count of the smallest repertoire. Clonotypes were classified as expanded, contracted or novel by Fisher's exact tests, with novel defined as zero frequency before treatment. GLIPH2 clustered significantly changed CDR3 beta sequences using simulation_depth=1000 and kmer_min_depth=3, excluding CDR3s shorter than five residues. The immuneACCESS repertoire file appears here via TCRdb, limited to in-frame rearrangements. These files lack a portion of the clones; in checked studies, under half of the deficit traces to unresolved V genes, and the cause of the others is not known. Clone size and V and J calls were adopted from that table, with D and trimming inferred from the DNA. The sample data list roughly 3,500 clones, and around 80% of these were observed just once. The ten biggest clones cover 4% to 6.5% of the sample.

The V end gives up 4 bases and the J end 6 bases, leaving 4 bases in the junction not matched to a gene. As encoded in the germline V gene (reference sequence), CDR1 is GTSNPN while CDR2 is SVGIG. The CDR3 goes from the cysteine to the phenylalanine over 14 residues. Only CDR3 DNA remains: 42 bases, in frame from the first base. T-cell subsets were not sorted, so the analysis was performed on bulk bone marrow. TCR beta CDR3 regions were immunosequenced from bone marrow of about a dozen myelodysplastic syndrome patients before and after hypomethylating agent therapy. For longitudinal repertoire tracking, every patient provided one baseline bone marrow and two to three bone marrows collected at different post-treatment timepoints. Genomic DNA was extracted from whole bone marrow, and quality was checked by TapeStation, NanoDrop OneC and PicoGreen assays.

The receptor's source is a human donor with myelodysplastic syndrome. The rearrangement combines TRBV30 with TRBJ2-2; 11 of the junction bases match TRBD1. This specimen was bone marrow, taken before or after starting hypomethylating agent treatment for myelodysplastic syndrome (not recorded which). CDR3 protein: CAWTTGQGAGELFF. The DNA is as follows: TGTGCCTGGACTACGGGACAGGGGGCCGGGGAGCTGTTTTTT.